This T cell receptor (beta chain) was sequenced in a study of vaccination and CD4 T cells after COVID-19. Study at large: Controls had a CEFX pool, an HIV-1 Nef pool, or no peptide added.

Points on this clonotype: What it binds is not known.

Stated treatment: roughly 10-day PBMC culture with coronavirus spike peptide pools or control peptides (ViraFEST assay). Sequencing of cultured CD4+ T cell DNA used the Oncomine TCR Beta short-read assay. TCRdb re-called the PCR reads with MiXCR, one entry per CDR3 protein. Among about 12,000 distinct CDR3 sequences listed, less than 40% were seen once. V lost 2 bases and J 6 bases, leaving 8 bases between the germline ends. Germline assignment: CDR1 SGHNT and CDR2 YYREEE (reference sequence). This CDR3 has 12 amino acids. The source of this sequence is a human donor with COVID-19. What was sequenced was cultured CD4+ T cells from blood. This rearrangement joins TRBV5-4 to TRBJ1-1; D is undetermined. The CDR3 DNA is TGTGCCAGCAGCTTTTTAGGCGCTGAAGCTTTCTTT. It is translated as CASSFLGAEAFF.